These 5 T cell receptor beta chains came from one sample sequenced in a study of human T cells and chemical hapten exposure. One entry per CDR3 protein results from TCRdb running MiXCR on the RACE reads. Among a few hundred thousand distinct CDR3 sequences listed, over 5% were seen once. The time point was: pre-sensitization, week 0. The treatment denotes: therapeutic diphenylcyclopropenone sensitization with weekly scalp DPC. Sequenced here: whole blood, sampled in connection with sensitization to the hapten diphenylcyclopropenone (DPC). The receptors were sampled from a woman between 18 and 29 years old with alopecia areata. Some clones in this sample may be carry-over from other donors' samples.

This clonotype came up many times. The chain has TRBV7-2 and TRBJ2-7; D remains unclear. The CDR3 runs to 13 residues. V was cut by 4 bases and J by 4 bases, with 11 bases left in between. Germline CDR1 SGHTA, CDR2 FQGNSA. The CDR3 loop reads CASSSPPGYEQYF. CDR3 DNA: TGTGCCAGCAGCTCACCCCCCGGGTACGAGCAGTACTTC.

This clonotype was counted at least ten times. The chain links TRBV6-2 or TRBV6-3 to TRBJ1-5; D may be TRBD1 (6 bases). The V end was cut by 6 bases, the J end by 5 bases, with 11 bases between. The CDR3 extends over 13 amino acids. Germline values: CDR1 MNHEY, CDR2 SVGEGT. CDR3 bases: TGTGCCAGCAGAGGACAGAGTTATCAGCCCCAGCATTTT. This gives the protein CASRGQSYQPQHF.

This clonotype was counted many times. J is TRBJ2-1 and V is TRBV2; 14 bases align to TRBD2. The CDR3 is 15 amino acids. V was clipped by 6 bases and J by 6 bases; unmatched bases: 4. In germline, CDR1 is SNHLY, CDR2 FYNNEI. Here the CDR3 reads CASSRGLAGANEQFF. CDR3 nucleotides: TGTGCCAGCAGCAGGGGACTAGCGGGGGCCAATGAGCAGTTCTTC.

This chain uses TRBV7-2 with TRBJ1-2; 9 bases are shared with TRBD1. The CDR3 extends over 15 amino acids. Trimming at V came to 1 base and at J to 8 bases, leaving 8 bases not matched to a gene. Germline CDR1 and CDR2: SGHTA and FQGNSA. CDR3: CASSLGTTGGRGYTF. The CDR3 DNA reads as TGTGCCAGCAGCTTAGGCACAACAGGGGGCCGGGGCTACACCTTC.

This clonotype turned up a few times. The V call is TRBV18, the J call TRBJ1-3; the D is unclear. V lost 2 bases, J lost 1 base, and 9 bases lay in between. The CDR3 spans 15 residues. Germline V CDR1 and CDR2: KGHSH, LQKENI. The chain's CDR3 is CASSPETASGNTIYF. In nucleotides, the CDR3 is TGTGCCAGCTCACCAGAAACAGCGTCTGGAAACACCATATATTTT.